This T cell receptor (beta chain) comes out of a study of blood T cell repertoires in COVID-19. Overall study context: From the United States, Italy and Spain came samples of acute and convalescent COVID-19. Sample material is recorded as cDNA or gDNA derived from T cells, B-cell-depleted T cells, or PBMCs.

With V trimmed by 4 bases and J by 7 bases, 13 bases remained unmatched. Germline V gene lookup returns CDR1 LNHDA and CDR2 SQIVND (reference sequence). The CDR3 has 16 amino acids. Per the authors' pipeline: Amplification of reference gene primers provided the estimated nucleated cell counts. Sequencing was performed with immunoSEQ multiplex PCR; in TCRdb, only in-frame clones are kept and a portion is missing. V and J calls and clone size are as listed in that table; D and trimming were resolved from the DNA. The data contain 40,000 to 60,000 clones, approximately 86% of them singletons. Material: peripheral blood. This TCR was recovered from a man aged 80 or over with active COVID-19. The rearrangement joins TRBV19 to TRBJ1-1; 9 nucleotides align to TRBD1. The CDR3 DNA sequence: TGTGCCAGTAGTAGGGCCGTGGGACAGGGTGCACTTGAAGCTTTCTTT. It yields the protein CASSRAVGQGALEAFF. The variable domain in full, with the rest retrieved from reference TRBV19 and TRBJ1-1, is DGGITQSPKYLFRKEGQNVTLSCEQNLNHDAMYWYRQDPGQGLRLIYYSQIVNDFQKGDIAEGYSVSREKKESFPLTVTSAQKNPTAFYLCASSRAVGQGALEAFFGQGTRLTVV.